This T cell receptor beta chain appears in the sequencing data of a study of chemoradiotherapy in HPV16-positive cancers. Study summary: Functional T-cell assays on a couple of HPV16-positive patients' cells defined candidate HPV-specific clones and common TCR motifs. The study, taken as a whole, reports: In HPV16-positive patients, HPV-responsive T-cell expansion tracked better recurrence-free survival. HPV-specific T cells were functionally defined from only a couple of HPV16-positive patients.

This clone was picked up one time. Antigen: not known. The V end lost 8 bases, the J end lost 3 bases, and 14 bases lay between the germline ends. CDR1 and CDR2 from the germline V gene are MDHEN and SYDVKM. This CDR3 spans 13 amino acids. Repertoires were sampled repeatedly during chemoradiotherapy. Measured with immunoSEQ multiplex PCR; TCRdb has only the in-frame clones, and not every one. The profile shows 15,000 or so clones, 69% of them singletons. The chain links TRBV28 to TRBJ2-7; a possible D gene is TRBD1 (6 bases). The source is a human donor with HPV-associated anogenital cancer. This material was collected from a patient who underwent chemoradiotherapy. DNA for the CDR3: TGTGCCAGCGAATCTAGGGGGTACTACGAGCAGTACTTC. Protein: CASESRGYYEQYF. The full variable domain, completed using reference TRBV28 and TRBJ2-7, is DVKVTQSSRYLVKRTGEKVFLECVQDMDHENMFWYRQDPGLGLRLIYFSYDVKMKEKGDIPEGYSVSREKKERFSLILESASTNQTSMYLCASESRGYYEQYFGPGTRLTVT.